The sequence of this TCR beta chain was determined in a study of OX40 agonist ivuxolimab in advanced cancers. The table came from immunoSEQ multiplex PCR; TCRdb's copy has only in-frame clones and leaves some out. The sample includes about 78,000 clones, more than 80% of them seen just once. The sample was CD4+ or CD8+ T cells sorted from blood, taken in a trial of the OX40 agonist ivuxolimab. The clonotype originates from an adult with an advanced solid tumor such as melanoma, head and neck, liver or kidney cancer.

The CDR3: CASSLLQLGEQYF. Written as DNA, the CDR3 is TGTGCCAGCAGCTTATTACAGCTGGGCGAGCAGTACTTC. The V gene is TRBV7-2, the J gene TRBJ2-7, with unresolved D. Germline CDR1 SGHTA, CDR2 FQGNSA. V was shortened by 2 bases and J by 6 bases, with 11 bases between the two germline ends. The length of the CDR3 is 13 residues.